The text below deals with one T cell receptor beta chain. The table came from immunoSEQ multiplex PCR; TCRdb's copy has only in-frame clones and leaves some out. The data contain some 160,000 clones, about 90% of them singletons. The sample is drawn from a study of control samples from healthy donors and cancer patients. The CDR3 runs 16 residues. CDR1 and CDR2 from the germline V gene are LGHNA and YNFKEQ. The V gene lost 0 bases and the J gene lost 4 bases, with 13 bases spanning the gap. Sequencing input: blood. This receptor was obtained from a woman aged 25-40 years in good health. The rearrangement links TRBV4-2 to TRBJ2-1, with D perhaps given as TRBD1 or TRBD2 (6 bases each). CDR3 residues: CASSQDSRRGYNEQFF. CDR3 DNA: TGTGCCAGCAGCCAAGATTCGCGGAGGGGGTACAATGAGCAGTTCTTC.